The clone carrying this T cell receptor (beta chain) was counted between two and nine times. TCRdb reanalysed the 5' RACE reads using MiXCR and keeps one entry per CDR3 protein. Of about 100,000 distinct CDR3 sequences in the sample, 11% were seen once. The germline CDR1 and CDR2 sequences are MGHRA and YSYEKL. Deletions cut 3 bases from V and 7 bases from J, with 7 bases between. There are 12 residues in the CDR3. The sample comes from a study of T-cell memory formation after mild COVID-19. Sequencing used PBMCs or a T cell subset sorted from them (not recorded which). The chain carries TRBV4-1 and TRBJ1-5; D is unclear. The TCR comes from a man aged 18 to 30 who had mild COVID-19 (a few samples of this study predate the infection). Cell type and time point are not known. CDR3: CASSHIGQPQHF. Here the CDR3 DNA reads TGCGCCAGCAGCCACATAGGGCAGCCCCAGCATTTT.